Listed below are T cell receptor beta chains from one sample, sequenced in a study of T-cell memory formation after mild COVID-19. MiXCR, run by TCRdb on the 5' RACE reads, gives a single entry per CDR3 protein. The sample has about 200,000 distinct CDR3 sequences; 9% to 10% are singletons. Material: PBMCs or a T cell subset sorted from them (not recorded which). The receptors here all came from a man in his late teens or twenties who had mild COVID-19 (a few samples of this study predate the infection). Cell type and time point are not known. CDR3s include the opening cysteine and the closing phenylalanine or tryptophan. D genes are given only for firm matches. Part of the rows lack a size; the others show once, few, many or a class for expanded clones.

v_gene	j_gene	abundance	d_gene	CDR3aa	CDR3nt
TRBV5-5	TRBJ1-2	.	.	CASSLWMGGYTF	TGTGCCAGCAGCTTGTGGATGGGTGGCTACACCTTC
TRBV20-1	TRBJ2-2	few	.	CSAREAGGRLGELFF	TGCAGTGCTAGAGAGGCAGGTGGCAGGCTAGGGGAGCTGTTTTTT
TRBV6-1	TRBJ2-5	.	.	CASSEEGRVGTQYF	TGTGCCAGCAGTGAAGAGGGTAGGGTCGGGACCCAGTACTTC
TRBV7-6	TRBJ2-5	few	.	CASSPLGTGETQYF	TGTGCCAGCAGCCCCCTGGGGACTGGAGAGACCCAGTACTTC
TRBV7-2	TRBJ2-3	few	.	CASSLLAGTDGTQYF	TGTGCCAGCAGCTTATTGGCAGGCACTGATGGTACGCAGTATTTT
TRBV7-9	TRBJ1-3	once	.	CASSSDILVNTIYF	TGTGCCAGCAGCTCCGACATATTAGTAAACACCATATATTTT
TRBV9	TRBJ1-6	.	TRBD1	CASSVGTGSPSPLHF	TGTGCCAGCAGCGTCGGGACAGGGTCCCCTTCACCCCTCCACTTT
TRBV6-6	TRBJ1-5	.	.	CASSRTSTGNQPQHF	TGTGCCAGCAGTCGAACCTCGACAGGTAATCAGCCCCAGCATTTT
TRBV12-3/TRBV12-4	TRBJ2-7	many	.	CASRFRTAEQYF	TGTGCCAGCAGATTCCGGACAGCGGAGCAGTACTTC
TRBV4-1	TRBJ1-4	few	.	CASSHSHATGKNEKLFF	TGCGCCAGCAGCCATTCCCACGCCACAGGAAAAAATGAAAAACTGTTTTTT
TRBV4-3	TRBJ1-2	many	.	CASSQGTPNLYGYTF	TGCGCCAGCAGCCAGGGGACCCCAAACCTTTATGGCTACACCTTC
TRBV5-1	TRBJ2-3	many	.	CASSLFGGAQDTQYF	TGCGCCAGCAGCTTGTTTGGGGGGGCCCAAGATACGCAGTATTTT
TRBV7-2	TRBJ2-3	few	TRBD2	CASSDHGTSGPFFTDTQYF	TGTGCCAGCAGCGACCACGGGACTAGCGGGCCATTTTTTACAGATACGCAGTATTTT
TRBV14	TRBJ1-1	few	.	CASSQRPREEAFF	TGTGCCAGCAGCCAGCGCCCGAGAGAGGAAGCTTTCTTT
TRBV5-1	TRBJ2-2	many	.	CASSLVQGTGELFF	TGCGCCAGCAGCTTGGTACAGGGCACCGGGGAGCTGTTTTTT
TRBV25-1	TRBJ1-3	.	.	CASSEDRGTQDGNTIYF	TGTGCCAGCAGTGAAGATAGGGGGACGCAAGATGGAAACACCATATATTTT
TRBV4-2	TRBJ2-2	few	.	CASSQDTANTGELFF	TGTGCCAGCAGCCAAGACACAGCCAACACCGGGGAGCTGTTTTTT
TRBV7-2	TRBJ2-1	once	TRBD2	CASSFGRSGSVYEQFF	TGTGCCAGCAGCTTCGGGCGCAGCGGGAGTGTCTATGAGCAGTTCTTC
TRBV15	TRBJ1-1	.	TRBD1	CATLRGQGAWNTEAFF	TGTGCCACCCTGAGGGGACAGGGGGCTTGGAACACTGAAGCTTTCTTT
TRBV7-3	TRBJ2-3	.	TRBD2	CASSLSLAGTDTQYF	TGTGCCAGCAGCTTATCCCTAGCGGGCACAGATACGCAGTATTTT
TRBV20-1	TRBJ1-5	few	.	CSASTDSNQPQHF	TGCAGTGCCTCGACGGATAGCAATCAGCCCCAGCATTTT
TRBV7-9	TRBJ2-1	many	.	CASSSSGTHNEQFF	TGTGCCAGCAGCTCTTCCGGGACTCACAATGAGCAGTTCTTC
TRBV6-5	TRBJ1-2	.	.	CASKAGSNYGYTF	TGTGCCAGCAAGGCAGGTTCTAACTATGGCTACACCTTC
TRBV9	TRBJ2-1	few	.	CASSLSYNEQFF	TGTGCCAGCAGCCTCTCCTACAATGAGCAGTTCTTC
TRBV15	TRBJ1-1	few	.	CATSGEGSGNTEAFF	TGTGCCACCAGCGGAGAGGGGTCTGGGAACACTGAAGCTTTCTTT
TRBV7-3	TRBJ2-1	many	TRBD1	CASSLGQGPYNEQFF	TGTGCCAGCAGCCTGGGACAGGGGCCTTACAATGAGCAGTTCTTC
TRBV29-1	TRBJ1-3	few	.	CSGAEHRVTGNTIYF	TGCAGCGGTGCGGAACACAGGGTTACCGGAAACACCATATATTTT
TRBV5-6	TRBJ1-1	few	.	CASSLFSREVGTEAFF	TGTGCCAGCAGCTTGTTTTCCAGGGAGGTTGGAACTGAAGCTTTCTTT
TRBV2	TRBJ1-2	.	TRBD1	CAIRGTGAGGYTF	TGTGCCATCAGGGGGACAGGGGCCGGCGGCTACACCTTC
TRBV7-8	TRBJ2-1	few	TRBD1	CASSDRVSREQFF	TGTGCCAGCAGCGACAGGGTTTCTCGCGAGCAGTTCTTC
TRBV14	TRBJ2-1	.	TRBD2	CASTQAGGLSYNEQFF	TGTGCCAGCACCCAAGCGGGGGGCCTCTCCTACAATGAGCAGTTCTTC
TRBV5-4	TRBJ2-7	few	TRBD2	CASSLGTSGAPYEQYF	TGTGCCAGCAGCTTGGGGACTAGCGGGGCTCCCTACGAGCAGTACTTC
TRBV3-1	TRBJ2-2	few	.	CASSPPSSPNTGELFF	TGTGCCAGCAGCCCTCCGAGCAGTCCGAACACCGGGGAGCTGTTTTTT
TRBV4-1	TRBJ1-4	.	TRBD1	CASSQARGVTNEKLFF	TGCGCCAGCAGCCAAGCCAGGGGGGTAACTAATGAAAAACTGTTTTTT
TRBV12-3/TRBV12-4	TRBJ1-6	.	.	CASSPQDYNSPLHF	TGTGCCAGCAGCCCACAGGACTATAATTCACCCCTCCACTTT
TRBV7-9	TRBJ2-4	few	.	CASSSNIQYF	TGTGCCAGCAGCAGTAACATTCAGTACTTC
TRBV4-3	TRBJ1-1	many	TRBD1	CASSQREGAGTEAFF	TGCGCCAGCAGCCAACGGGAGGGGGCAGGGACTGAAGCTTTCTTT
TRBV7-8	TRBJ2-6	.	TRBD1	CASSRPGQTSGANVLTF	TGTGCCAGCAGCAGACCGGGACAGACCTCTGGGGCCAACGTCCTGACTTTC
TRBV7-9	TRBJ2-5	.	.	CASSLFGEAETQYF	TGTGCCAGCAGCTTATTTGGCGAGGCAGAGACCCAGTACTTC
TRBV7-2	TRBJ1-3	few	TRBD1	CASSGQGGTGDPSGNTIYF	TGTGCCAGCAGCGGACAGGGCGGGACAGGCGATCCCTCTGGAAACACCATATATTTT
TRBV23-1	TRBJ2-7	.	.	CASSWGPSYEQYF	TGCGCCAGCAGTTGGGGGCCCTCCTACGAGCAGTACTTC
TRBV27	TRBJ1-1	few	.	CASRSSLQAFF	TGTGCCAGCAGGTCATCGCTGCAAGCTTTCTTT
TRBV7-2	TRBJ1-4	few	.	CASSPGAGEKLFF	TGTGCCAGCAGCCCCGGGGCTGGTGAAAAACTGTTTTTT
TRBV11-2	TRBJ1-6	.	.	CASSLHEGAYNSPLHF	TGTGCCAGCAGCCTACACGAAGGTGCCTATAATTCACCCCTCCACTTT
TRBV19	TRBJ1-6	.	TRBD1	CASMGDRGNSPLHF	TGTGCCAGTATGGGGGACAGGGGTAATTCACCCCTCCACTTT
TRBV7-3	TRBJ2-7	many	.	CASSRTANSYEQYF	TGTGCCAGCAGCCGGACAGCCAACTCCTACGAGCAGTACTTC
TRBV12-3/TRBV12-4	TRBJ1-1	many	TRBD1	CASISGGGSTEAFF	TGTGCCAGCATTTCAGGGGGCGGGAGCACTGAAGCTTTCTTT
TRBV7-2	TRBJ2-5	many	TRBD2	CASSRLAADQETQYF	TGTGCCAGCAGTCGGCTAGCGGCCGACCAAGAGACCCAGTACTTC
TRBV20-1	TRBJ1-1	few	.	CSARPEQGVTEAFF	TGCAGTGCTAGACCGGAACAGGGAGTCACTGAAGCTTTCTTT
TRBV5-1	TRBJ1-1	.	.	CASSLEVGVTTEAFF	TGCGCCAGCAGCTTAGAGGTTGGGGTTACCACTGAAGCTTTCTTT
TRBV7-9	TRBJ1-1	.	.	CASRPGGTEAFF	TGTGCCAGCAGGCCCGGGGGGACTGAAGCTTTCTTT
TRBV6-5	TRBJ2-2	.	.	CASSTTAPPNTGELFF	TGTGCCAGCAGTACGACAGCACCCCCGAACACCGGGGAGCTGTTTTTT
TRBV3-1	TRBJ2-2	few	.	CASSLSSGTDTGELFF	TGTGCCAGCAGCCTTTCCAGCGGGACAGACACCGGGGAGCTGTTTTTT
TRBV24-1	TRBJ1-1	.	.	CATSDLFALNTEAFF	TGTGCCACCAGTGATTTGTTCGCGTTGAACACTGAAGCTTTCTTT
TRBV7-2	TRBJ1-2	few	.	CASSYPFNRNYGYTF	TGTGCCAGCAGCTACCCCTTCAACAGAAACTATGGCTACACCTTC
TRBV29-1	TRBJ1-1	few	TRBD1	CSVEGQQNTEAFF	TGCAGCGTGGAGGGACAGCAGAACACTGAAGCTTTCTTT
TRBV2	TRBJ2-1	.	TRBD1	CASRRDRGFEQFF	TGTGCCAGCAGGAGGGACAGGGGGTTTGAGCAGTTCTTC
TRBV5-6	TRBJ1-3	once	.	CASKTRGNTIYF	TGTGCCAGCAAGACCCGTGGAAACACCATATATTTT